This is a list of T cell receptor beta chains from one sample in a study of T cell changes during pregnancy in multiple sclerosis. TCRdb's copy holds only in-frame clones and misses some; the assay was immunoSEQ multiplex PCR. The table shows fewer than 100,000 clones, with about 93% occurring only once. Sequencing was performed on peripheral blood, taken after pregnancy. Source of these receptors: a female donor in good health, enrolled as a control in a pregnancy study. The CDR3 runs from the conserved cysteine through the conserved F or W. The D gene is left open where the match is weak. Clone size is given for some rows only: seen once, a few or many times, or a class if the clone is expanded.

>TRBD1|TRBJ2-2|TRBV14|.
TGTGCCAGCATGAAACAGGGGGCGGGCACCGGGGAGCTGTTTTTT
CASMKQGAGTGELFF
>.|TRBJ2-7|TRBV4-1|.
TGCGCCAGACCTGCACTACGAGGGCAGTACTTC
CARPALRGQYF
>.|TRBJ1-5|TRBV6-1|once
TGTGCCAGCAAGGGTCAGGAGGGGTGGAATCAGCCCCAGCATTTT
CASKGQEGWNQPQHF
>.|TRBJ1-2|TRBV5-1|.
TGCGCCAGCAGCTTGATCGCAGGTCAAGCAGGAGGCTACACCTTC
CASSLIAGQAGGYTF
>TRBD1|TRBJ1-2|TRBV5-1|.
TGCGCCAGCAGCTTGGGAACCGGGACAGGGGGTGATGGCTACACCTTC
CASSLGTGTGGDGYTF
>TRBD2|TRBJ2-7|TRBV4-3|once
TGCGCCAGCAGCCAAGAAGGAACTGTAGCGGGAGTGTACGAGCAGTACTTC
CASSQEGTVAGVYEQYF
>TRBD1|TRBJ2-4|TRBV7-9|.
TGTGCCAGCAGCGCACCCTTCCGGACAGGCAAAAACATTCAGTACTTC
CASSAPFRTGKNIQYF
>.|TRBJ1-1|TRBV14|few
TGTGCCAGCAGCCGCCAGATGAACACTGAAGCTTTCTTT
CASSRQMNTEAFF
>TRBD1|TRBJ1-4|TRBV28|.
TGTGCCAGCAGAGCAGACAGGGGAAGGGCTAATGAAAAACTGTTTTTT
CASRADRGRANEKLFF
>.|TRBJ2-4|TRBV19|.
TGTGCCAGTAGTATACCCTACCGCCAGGCAGACATTCAGTACTTC
CASSIPYRQADIQYF
>.|TRBJ2-1|TRBV5-1|.
TGCGCCAGCAGCCCGCGGACAGATTACAATGAGCAGTTCTTC
CASSPRTDYNEQFF
>.|TRBJ2-3|TRBV5-5|.
TGTGCCAGCAGCTTGTCCCTACGCGGATTAAGCACAGATACGCAGTATTTT
CASSLSLRGLSTDTQYF
>TRBD2|TRBJ2-3|TRBV5-1|.
TGCGCCAGCAGCTTGCCCCTGAGCGGGGGGCACCTGGGTCCAGGCACAGATACGCAGTATTTT
CASSLPLSGGHLGPGTDTQYF
>TRBD2|TRBJ2-3|TRBV11-3|.
TGTGCCAGCAGCCCTGGGCGGGGGATTACGGGCACAGATACGCAGTATTTT
CASSPGRGITGTDTQYF